This record looks at one T cell receptor (beta chain) sequence and its context. Deletions cut 0 bases from V and 4 bases from J, with 17 bases between. The CDR3 is made up of 18 amino acids. Germline lookup yields CDR1 SGDLS and CDR2 YYNGEE. This sample was included in a study of cytomegalovirus exposure and HLA in healthy donors. PCR employed 60 Vbeta and 13 Jbeta primers. Data came from immunoSEQ multiplex PCR; TCRdb stores just in-frame clones and leaves some out. The repertoire holds about 140,000 clones, with around 86% as singletons. This clonotype was obtained from a female donor in good health and CMV-seronegative. What was sequenced was PBMCs. The chain combines TRBV9 with TRBJ2-6; a possible D gene is TRBD1 (5 bases). The CDR3 spells CASSVALVPGQGANVLTF. CDR3 DNA: TGTGCCAGCAGCGTAGCACTTGTCCCAGGGCAAGGGGCCAACGTCCTGACTTTC.